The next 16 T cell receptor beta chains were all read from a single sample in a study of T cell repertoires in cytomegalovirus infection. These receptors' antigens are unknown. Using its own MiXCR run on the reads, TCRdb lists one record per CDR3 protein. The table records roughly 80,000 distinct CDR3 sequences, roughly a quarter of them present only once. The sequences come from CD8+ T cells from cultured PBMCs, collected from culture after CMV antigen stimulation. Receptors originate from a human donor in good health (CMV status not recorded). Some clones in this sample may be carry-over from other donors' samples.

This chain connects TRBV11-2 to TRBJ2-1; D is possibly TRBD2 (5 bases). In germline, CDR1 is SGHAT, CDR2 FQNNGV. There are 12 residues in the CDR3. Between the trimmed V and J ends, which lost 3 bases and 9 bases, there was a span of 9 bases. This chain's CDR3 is CASSFAAGEQFF. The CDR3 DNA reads TGTGCCAGCAGCTTTGCTGCGGGTGAGCAGTTCTTC.

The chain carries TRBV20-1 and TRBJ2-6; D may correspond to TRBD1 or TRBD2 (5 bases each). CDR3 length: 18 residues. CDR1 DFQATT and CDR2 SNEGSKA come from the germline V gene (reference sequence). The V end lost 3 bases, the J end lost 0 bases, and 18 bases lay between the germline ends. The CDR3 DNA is TGCAGTGCTAGCAACCAGGGAGCCCATTTCTCTGGGGCCAACGTCCTGACTTTC. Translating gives CSASNQGAHFSGANVLTF.

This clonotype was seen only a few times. CDR3 nucleotides: TGTGCCAGCAGCCCCGGGACTTACACTGAAGCTTTCTTT. Translation: CASSPGTYTEAFF. This sequence joins TRBV6-1 and TRBJ1-1; maybe TRBD1 (5 bases). There are 13 residues in the CDR3. V lost 6 bases and J 3 bases, leaving 11 bases between the germline ends. The germline V gene encodes CDR1 MNHNS and CDR2 SASEGT.

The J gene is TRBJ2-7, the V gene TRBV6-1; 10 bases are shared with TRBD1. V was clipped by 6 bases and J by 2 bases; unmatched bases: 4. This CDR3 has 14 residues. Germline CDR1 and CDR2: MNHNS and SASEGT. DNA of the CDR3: TGTGCCAGCAGGCCGGGACAGGGGACCTACGAGCAGTACTTC. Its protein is CASRPGQGTYEQYF.

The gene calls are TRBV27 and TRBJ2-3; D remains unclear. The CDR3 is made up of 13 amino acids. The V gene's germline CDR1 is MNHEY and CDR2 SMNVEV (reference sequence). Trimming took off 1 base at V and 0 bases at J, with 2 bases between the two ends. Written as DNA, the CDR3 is TGTGCCAGCAGTTTATGGAGCACAGATACGCAGTATTTT. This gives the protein CASSLWSTDTQYF.

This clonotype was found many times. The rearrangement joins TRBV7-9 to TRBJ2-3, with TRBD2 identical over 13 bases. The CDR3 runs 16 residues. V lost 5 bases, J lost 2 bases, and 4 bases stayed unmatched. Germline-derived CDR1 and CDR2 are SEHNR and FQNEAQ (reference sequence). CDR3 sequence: CASSVGLAGPTDTQYF. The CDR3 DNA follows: TGTGCCAGCAGCGTGGGACTAGCGGGACCCACAGATACGCAGTATTTT. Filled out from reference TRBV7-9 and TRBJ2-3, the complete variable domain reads DTGVSQNPRHKITKRGQNVTFRCDPISEHNRLYWYRQTLGQGPEFLTYFQNEAQLEKSRLLSDRFSAERPKGSFSTLEIQRTEQGDSAMYLCASSVGLAGPTDTQYFGPGTRLTVL.

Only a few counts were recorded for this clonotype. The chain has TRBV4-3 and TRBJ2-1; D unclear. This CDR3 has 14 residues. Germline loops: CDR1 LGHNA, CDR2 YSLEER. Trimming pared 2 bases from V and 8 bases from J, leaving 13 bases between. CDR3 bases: TGCGCCAGCAGCCAATTCGTAGGGTTCGATGAGCAGTTCTTC. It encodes CASSQFVGFDEQFF.

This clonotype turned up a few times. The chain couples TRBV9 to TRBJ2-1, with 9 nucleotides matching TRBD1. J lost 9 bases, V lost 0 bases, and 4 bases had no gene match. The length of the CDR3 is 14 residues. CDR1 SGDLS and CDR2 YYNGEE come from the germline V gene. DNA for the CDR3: TGTGCCAGCAGCGTAGGTAGGACAGGGGTTGAGCAGTTCTTC. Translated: CASSVGRTGVEQFF.

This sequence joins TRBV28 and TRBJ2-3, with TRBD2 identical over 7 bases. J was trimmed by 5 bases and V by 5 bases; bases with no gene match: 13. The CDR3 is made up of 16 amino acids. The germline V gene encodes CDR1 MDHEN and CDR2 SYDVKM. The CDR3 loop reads CASSRPAGTLEDTQYF. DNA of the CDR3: TGTGCCAGCAGTCGACCAGCGGGGACCCTGGAAGATACGCAGTATTTT.

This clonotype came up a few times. The CDR3, as DNA: TGTGCCAGCAGCCCCGCGGGGTGGCGCGAGCAGTACTTC. Its protein product is CASSPAGWREQYF. V gene TRBV5-5 combines with J gene TRBJ2-7; a weak D match, TRBD2 (6 bases). V lost 4 bases and J 6 bases, leaving 14 bases between the germline ends. The germline gives CDR1 SGHKS, CDR2 YYEKEE (reference sequence). The CDR3 length is 13 residues.

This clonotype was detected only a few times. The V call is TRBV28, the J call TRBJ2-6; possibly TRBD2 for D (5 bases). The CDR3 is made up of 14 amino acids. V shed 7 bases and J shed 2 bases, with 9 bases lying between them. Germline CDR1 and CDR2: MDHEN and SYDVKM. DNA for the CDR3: TGTGCCAGCACTCGGGGAGCTGGGGCCAACGTCCTGACTTTC. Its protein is CASTRGAGANVLTF.

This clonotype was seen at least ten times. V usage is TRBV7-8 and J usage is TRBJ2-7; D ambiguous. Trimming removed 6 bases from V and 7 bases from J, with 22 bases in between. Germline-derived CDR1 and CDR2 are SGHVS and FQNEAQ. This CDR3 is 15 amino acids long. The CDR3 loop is CASSPGRLTPREQYF. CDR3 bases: TGTGCCAGCAGTCCCGGACGGTTGACCCCTCGGGAGCAGTACTTC.

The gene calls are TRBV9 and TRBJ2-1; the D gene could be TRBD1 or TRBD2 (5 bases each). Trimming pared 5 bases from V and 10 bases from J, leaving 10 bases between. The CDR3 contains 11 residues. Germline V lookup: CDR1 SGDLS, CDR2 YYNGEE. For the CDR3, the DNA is TGTGCCAGCAGGGGGGAACGGGAGCAGTTCTTC. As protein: CASRGEREQFF.

CDR3 amino acids: CASSQESGARGYEQYF. In DNA, the CDR3 is TGCGCCAGCAGCCAAGAATCTGGGGCTAGGGGCTACGAGCAGTACTTC. V usage is TRBV4-3 and J usage is TRBJ2-7, with D possibly matching TRBD1 (5 bases). Germline V gives CDR1 LGHNA, CDR2 YSLEER. The V end was cut by 0 bases, the J end by 3 bases, with 15 bases between. The CDR3 is 16 residues long.

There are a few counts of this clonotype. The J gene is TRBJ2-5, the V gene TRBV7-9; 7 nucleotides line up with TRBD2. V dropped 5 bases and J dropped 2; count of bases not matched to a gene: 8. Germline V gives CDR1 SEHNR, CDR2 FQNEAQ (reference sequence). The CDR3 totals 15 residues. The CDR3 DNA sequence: TGTGCCAGCAGCGTAAGGGTCGGGGGGCAAGAGACCCAGTACTTC. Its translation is CASSVRVGGQETQYF.

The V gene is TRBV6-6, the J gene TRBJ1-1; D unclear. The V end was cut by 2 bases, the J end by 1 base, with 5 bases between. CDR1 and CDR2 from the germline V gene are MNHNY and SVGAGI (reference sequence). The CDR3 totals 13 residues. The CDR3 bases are TGTGCCAGCAGTTACATGGGGAACACTGAAGCTTTCTTT. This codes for CASSYMGNTEAFF.